The source of this TCR beta chain is a study of blood T cell repertoires in COVID-19 (TCRdb year 2020). Study-level background: Samples from collaborators originated in the United States, Italy and Spain and spanned both the acute and convalescent phases of COVID-19. The repertoires were released in a freely available public database meant as a resource for research on the immune response to SARS-CoV-2. Deeply sampled blood TCRbeta repertoires from subjects exposed to, actively infected with, or recovered from COVID-19 were included in the dataset. Samples came from the ongoing ImmuneRACE study (first 160 participants) plus 1,254 subjects from 6 global collaborators. The prospective study material was composed of cDNA or gDNA derived from T cells, B-cell-depleted T cells, or PBMCs. Sample metadata almost always included a de-identified subject ID, COVID-19 status, age in years and sex. Where available, HLA class I and class II types were obtained from metadata supplied by the sample provider rather than from assay-based typing. On the study overall, not on this receptor specifically: The quantity of clinical and demographic metadata differed by source and by participant and was supplied without curation.

This clone was detected only a few times. Its target antigen remains unknown. One base away there is no much larger clone; base qualities are not given. TCRbeta CDR3 regions were amplified from genomic DNA by means of the immunoSEQ Assay, a bias-controlled multiplex PCR. In the paper's pipeline: Within the assay, amplification of reference gene primers was used to estimate how many nucleated cells each sample contained. To quantify the absolute abundance of each unique TCRbeta CDR3 rearrangement, sequence reads were collapsed and filtered. For each sample, productive Simpson clonality was calculated as the square root of Simpson's diversity index over productive rearrangements. TCRdb obtained this table from immuneACCESS and retained in-frame rearrangements with V and J assigned. These tables miss some clones; where compared with another copy, unresolved V genes account for less than half of the shortfall, and the remainder is unexplained. V and J calls plus clone size are reproduced from that table; the DNA served to infer D and trimming. The sample table shows 70,000 to 100,000 clones, and about 90% are seen once. The top ten constitute 8.1% of the sample.

The collaborating institutions used their own protocols to collect whole blood in K2EDTA tubes. For TCRbeta analysis, collaborator samples were shipped as frozen whole blood, as isolated PBMCs, or as DNA extracted from either sample type. Sequences were obtained from peripheral blood. The sequence was collected from a woman in her 70s with acute or convalescent COVID-19.

The DNA sequence is given as TGTGCCAGCTCACCGAGGAATGAAAAACTGTTTTTT. Translated, it reads CASSPRNEKLFF. This receptor chain uses TRBV18 and TRBJ1-4, with the D segment identity uncertain. Via the germline V gene, CDR1 is KGHSH and CDR2 LQKENI. Spanning cysteine to phenylalanine, the CDR3 consists of 12 amino acids. Only the CDR3 part of the read is kept: 36 bases, read in frame from the first base. V is reduced by 3 bases and J by 5 bases, leaving a spacing of 4 bases between them. Full variable domain (CDR3 extended with the reference TRBV18 and TRBJ1-4 proteins): NAGVMQNPRHLVRRRGQEARLRCSPMKGHSHVYWYRQLPEEGLKFMVYLQKENIIDESGMPKERFSAEFPKEGPSILRIQQVVRGDSAAYFCASSPRNEKLFFGSGTQLSVL.